The next 31 T cell receptor beta chains were all read from a single sample in a study of cytomegalovirus exposure and HLA in healthy donors. PCR was performed using 60 Vbeta and 13 Jbeta primers. Clones were sequenced by immunoSEQ multiplex PCR, and TCRdb holds only the in-frame ones, with some missing. The table records some 100,000 clones, around 79% of them present only once. The sample consisted of PBMCs. The receptors originated from a female donor in good health and CMV-seropositive.

This clone was counted a few times. The sample has other DNA sequences that encode this CDR3 too. The chain carries TRBV5-1 and TRBJ1-1; 7 bases line up with TRBD1. The ends lost 0 bases at V and 5 bases at J; junction bases unmatched: 4. Per germline, CDR1 SGHRS and CDR2 YFSETQ. The CDR3 is 14 residues long. CDR3 DNA sequence: TGCGCCAGCAGCTTGGAACAGGGGAGGACTGAAGCTTTCTTT. The encoded protein is CASSLEQGRTEAFF.

The chain recombines TRBV28 with TRBJ2-7, with no clear D. Germline V gene lookup returns CDR1 MDHEN and CDR2 SYDVKM. The CDR3 spans 13 residues. Trimming left V 3 bases short and J 0 bases short, with 6 bases between. The CDR3 is CASSFSLSYEQYF. In DNA form, the CDR3 reads TGTGCCAGCAGTTTCTCCCTCTCCTACGAGCAGTACTTC. The full variable domain, rest sourced from reference TRBV28 and TRBJ2-7, is DVKVTQSSRYLVKRTGEKVFLECVQDMDHENMFWYRQDPGLGLRLIYFSYDVKMKEKGDIPEGYSVSREKKERFSLILESASTNQTSMYLCASSFSLSYEQYFGPGTRLTVT.

The CDR3 region is CASSASPGYTDTQYF. The CDR3 DNA follows: TGTGCCAGCAGCGCCAGCCCAGGGTACACAGATACGCAGTATTTT. V is TRBV7-3 and J is TRBJ2-3; D might be TRBD1 (5 bases). CDR1 SGHTA and CDR2 FQGTGA come from the germline V gene. CDR3 size: 15 residues. V was cut by 5 bases and J by 2 bases, with 14 bases left in between.

This clone came up once. The J gene is TRBJ2-7, the V gene TRBV7-2; D might be TRBD2 (6 bases). V lost 4 bases to trimming and J lost 6 bases, with 19 bases between them. Germline V CDR1 and CDR2: SGHTA, FQGNSA. The CDR3 consists of 15 residues. The CDR3 reads CASSSQRGSLTEQYF. For the CDR3, the DNA is TGTGCCAGCAGCTCGCAACGGGGGAGCCTGACCGAGCAGTACTTC. The entire variable domain, with the rest obtained from reference TRBV7-2 and TRBJ2-7, is as follows: GAGVSQSPSNKVTEKGKDVELRCDPISGHTALYWYRQSLGQGLEFLIYFQGNSAPDKSGLPSDRFSAERTGGSVSTLTIQRTQQEDSAVYLCASSSQRGSLTEQYFGPGTRLTVT.

This clone was seen a handful of times. The chain uses TRBV19 and TRBJ2-2; 11 nucleotides align to TRBD1. Per germline, CDR1 LNHDA and CDR2 SQIVND (reference sequence). Trimming at V came to 1 base and at J to 5 bases, leaving 3 bases not matched to a gene. This CDR3 region has 16 residues. CDR3 in amino acids: CASSIGTGGLTGELFF. The DNA of the CDR3 is TGTGCCAGTAGTATAGGGACAGGGGGCCTAACCGGGGAGCTGTTTTTT.

The chain is built from TRBV5-1 and TRBJ2-7; 9 bases are shared with TRBD1. Germline-derived CDR1 and CDR2 are SGHRS and YFSETQ. V dropped 0 bases and J dropped 0; count of bases not matched to a gene: 7. The CDR3 covers 17 residues. The CDR3 spells CASSLANDRGSSYEQYF. CDR3 sequence (DNA): TGCGCCAGCAGCTTGGCCAACGACAGGGGGAGCTCCTACGAGCAGTACTTC.

This chain links TRBV2 with TRBJ2-6, with D unresolved. Germline-derived CDR1 and CDR2 are SNHLY and FYNNEI. Trimming removed 7 bases at V and 4 bases at J, with 11 bases between. CDR3 length: 14 amino acids. In DNA form, the CDR3 reads TGTGCCAGCAACGCAGTCAAGGGGGCCAACGTCCTGACTTTC. Its translation: CASNAVKGANVLTF.

This rearrangement joins TRBV20-1 to TRBJ2-7; no clear D. The ends were cut back, 7 bases at V and 9 bases at J, with 16 bases in the middle. Germline loops: CDR1 DFQATT, CDR2 SNEGSKA (reference sequence). The CDR3 spans 11 residues. CDR3 sequence reads: CSGRSTLGQYF. CDR3 bases: TGCAGTGGCCGCTCGACTTTAGGGCAGTACTTC.

This chain uses TRBV30 with TRBJ2-3, with 9 bases identical to TRBD2. The trim removed 0 bases at V and 6 bases at J, leaving 19 bases unmatched. Germline-derived CDR1 and CDR2 are GTSNPN and SVGIG (reference sequence). This CDR3 has 19 residues. The CDR3 loop reads CAWSVRGIRRREGADTQYF. CDR3 coding DNA: TGTGCCTGGAGTGTACGAGGAATAAGAAGGCGGGAGGGCGCCGATACGCAGTATTTT.

The chain couples TRBV12-2 to TRBJ2-5; TRBD1, the table's D call, was not compared with the DNA. TRBV12-2 is designated a pseudogene. This CDR3 is 14 amino acids long. The CDR3 region is CASRLATRGETQYF. The CDR3 DNA sequence: TGTGCAAGTCGCTTAGCGACGAGGGGGGAGACCCAGTACTTC.

CDR3 residues: CSARQGHEQFF. The DNA for the CDR3 is TGCAGTGCGCGCCAGGGCCATGAGCAGTTCTTC. The V gene is TRBV20-1, the J gene TRBJ2-1; D might be TRBD1 (5 bases). This CDR3 region has 11 residues. Trimming pared 6 bases from V and 8 bases from J, leaving 11 bases between. Germline V lookup: CDR1 DFQATT, CDR2 SNEGSKA (reference sequence).

The CDR3 nucleotides read TGCAGCGTTGAAGGCACAGGGTCACCCTCTGGGGCCAACGTCCTGACTTTC. Protein: CSVEGTGSPSGANVLTF. This chain joins TRBV29-1 and TRBJ2-6; D is perhaps TRBD1 (6 bases). The CDR3 sequence is 17 residues long. The germline V and J ends were trimmed by 1 base and 0 bases, with 13 bases remaining between them. Germline-derived CDR1 and CDR2 are SQVTM and ANQGSEA.

The chain links TRBV2 to TRBJ2-3; a possible D gene is TRBD2 (6 bases). With 6 bases removed from V and 3 bases from J, the gap between germline ends came to 16 bases. The CDR3 covers 15 residues. Germline CDR1 and CDR2: SNHLY and FYNNEI. The CDR3 sequence is CASRWGDSGTDTQYF. DNA for the CDR3: TGTGCCAGCAGGTGGGGGGATTCGGGGACAGATACGCAGTATTTT.

A remark on this clone: Different DNA sequences within this sample yield the same CDR3. The chain links TRBV18 to TRBJ1-1; 7 bases match TRBD1. Trimming at V came to 3 bases and at J to 1 base, leaving 2 bases not matched to a gene. Germline V CDR1 and CDR2: KGHSH, LQKENI. The CDR3 spans 14 residues. CDR3 DNA: TGTGCCAGCTCACCCCGGACAGGGAACACTGAAGCTTTCTTT. It yields the protein CASSPRTGNTEAFF. Together with reference TRBV18 and TRBJ1-1, the CDR3 gives the full variable domain: NAGVMQNPRHLVRRRGQEARLRCSPMKGHSHVYWYRQLPEEGLKFMVYLQKENIIDESGMPKERFSAEFPKEGPSILRIQQVVRGDSAAYFCASSPRTGNTEAFFGQGTRLTVV.

This clone was counted between two and nine times. The V gene is TRBV12-5, the J gene TRBJ2-3, with 7 bases matching TRBD2. Germline-derived CDR1 and CDR2 are LGHNT and FRNRAP. This CDR3 has 13 amino acids. V dropped 2 bases and J dropped 5; count of bases not matched to a gene: 1. The CDR3 coding sequence is TGTGCTAGTGGTTTGCCGGGGGGAGATACGCAGTATTTT. It encodes CASGLPGGDTQYF.

The chain is built from TRBV4-1 and TRBJ1-1; a weak D match, TRBD1 (5 bases). The CDR3 spans 13 residues. V lost 2 bases, J lost 8 bases, and 12 bases lay in between. In germline, CDR1 is MGHRA, CDR2 YSYEKL. CDR3 nucleotides: TGCGCCAGCAGCCAACCTATTGGGGGGGAAGCTTTCTTT. Protein: CASSQPIGGEAFF.

The chain recombines TRBV30 with TRBJ1-1; no reliable D call. Trimming pared 1 base from V and 8 bases from J, leaving 8 bases between. There are 11 residues in the CDR3. Germline V gene lookup returns CDR1 GTSNPN and CDR2 SVGIG (reference sequence). The CDR3 nucleotides are TGTGCCTGGAGTGATGAAACAGAAGCTTTCTTT. This gives the protein CAWSDETEAFF.

The chain has TRBV4-1 and TRBJ1-5; a possible D gene is TRBD1 (5 bases). The CDR3 spans 15 residues. V gave up 4 bases and J gave up 1 base, with 11 bases separating them. The germline gives CDR1 MGHRA, CDR2 YSYEKL. The CDR3 coding sequence is TGCGCCAGCAGCCTAACGGGGGAAAGCAATCAGCCCCAGCATTTT. This codes for CASSLTGESNQPQHF.

The J gene is TRBJ1-2, the V gene TRBV5-6, with 8 nucleotides matching TRBD1. V shed 3 bases, J shed 7 bases, and the junction held 5 bases outside the gene matches. The CDR3 totals 13 residues. Per germline, CDR1 SGHDT and CDR2 YYEEEE. CDR3 nucleotide sequence: TGTGCCAGCAGCTCCCAGGGGGCGCGTGGCTACACCTTC. This sequence encodes CASSSQGARGYTF.

The chain uses TRBV2 and TRBJ1-1; no definite D call. The germline CDR1 and CDR2 sequences are SNHLY and FYNNEI. The V end was cut by 3 bases, the J end by 2 bases, with 7 bases between. This CDR3 is built from 13 residues. The CDR3 protein is CASSDVSNTEAFF. CDR3 in DNA: TGTGCCAGCAGTGATGTCAGTAACACTGAAGCTTTCTTT.

This clone was observed a handful of times. The chain joins TRBV9 to TRBJ1-2; D perhaps matches TRBD1 (6 bases). There are 16 residues in the CDR3. Per germline, CDR1 SGDLS and CDR2 YYNGEE. V gave up 4 bases and J gave up 1 base, with 17 bases separating them. CDR3 nucleotide sequence: TGTGCCAGCAGCCCCTATACAGGGACCCTTAACTATGGCTACACCTTC. It yields the protein CASSPYTGTLNYGYTF.

This clone was observed a handful of times. This sequence joins TRBV7-2 and TRBJ2-7; D remains ambiguous. Per the germline V gene, CDR1 is SGHTA and CDR2 is FQGNSA. The CDR3 extends over 12 amino acids. V lost 5 bases to trimming and J lost 1 base, with 6 bases between them. The CDR3 spells CASSATSYEQYF. CDR3 nucleotides: TGTGCCAGCAGCGCCACTTCCTACGAGCAGTACTTC. The whole variable domain, remainder taken from reference TRBV7-2 and TRBJ2-7, is GAGVSQSPSNKVTEKGKDVELRCDPISGHTALYWYRQSLGQGLEFLIYFQGNSAPDKSGLPSDRFSAERTGGSVSTLTIQRTQQEDSAVYLCASSATSYEQYFGPGTRLTVT.

The chain couples TRBV7-8 to TRBJ1-5, with D possibly matching TRBD1 (6 bases). The CDR3 is 14 residues long. V was pared by 2 bases and J by 3 bases, with 8 bases between. Germline assignment: CDR1 SGHVS and CDR2 FQNEAQ. CDR3 protein: CASSLRGFNQPQHF. The CDR3 nucleotides are TGTGCCAGCAGCTTAAGGGGGTTCAATCAGCCCCAGCATTTT.

This clone was picked up one time. The J gene is TRBJ1-6, the V gene TRBV5-6; 10 positions agree with TRBD1. V trimming: 4 bases; J trimming: 0 bases; junction bases outside the gene matches: 1. The CDR3 totals 16 residues. The germline V gene has CDR1 SGHDT and CDR2 YYEEEE. CDR3 sequence reads: CASSDRGRSYNSPLHF. In nucleotides, the CDR3 is TGTGCCAGCAGCGACAGGGGGCGCTCCTATAATTCACCCCTCCACTTT.

The V call is TRBV6-5, the J call TRBJ1-1; possibly TRBD1 for D (6 bases). Trimming left V 7 bases short and J 10 bases short, with 13 bases between. CDR3 length: 11 residues. Germline assignment: CDR1 MNHEY and CDR2 SVGAGI. In nucleotides, the CDR3 is TGTGCCAGCATACAACAGGGTAGAGCTTTCTTT. Amino acid sequence: CASIQQGRAFF.

V is TRBV7-9 and J is TRBJ1-3, with 8 bases that match TRBD1. The junction had 4 bases not matched to a gene; V was cut back by 5 bases and J by 1 base. CDR3 size: 15 residues. CDR1 and CDR2 (germline): SEHNR, FQNEAQ (reference sequence). The CDR3 sequence is CASSQDRVSGNTIYF. The DNA for the CDR3 is TGTGCCAGCAGCCAGGACAGGGTATCTGGAAACACCATATATTTT.

This chain connects TRBV6-5 to TRBJ2-3, with 9 bases identical to TRBD1. V dropped 5 bases and J dropped 4; count of bases not matched to a gene: 4. The germline V gene encodes CDR1 MNHEY and CDR2 SVGAGI. This CDR3 spans 14 amino acids. In DNA form, the CDR3 reads TGTGCCAGCAGTCCGGACAGGGGTGCAGATACGCAGTATTTT. This gives the protein CASSPDRGADTQYF.

The chain employs TRBV7-9 and TRBJ2-3, with 8 positions matching TRBD2. The CDR3 runs to 13 residues. The germline V gene has CDR1 SEHNR and CDR2 FQNEAQ (reference sequence). Trimming cost V 4 bases and J 7 bases; bases outside gene matches: 4. The CDR3 here is CASSSAGAYTQYF. The CDR3 nucleotides are TGTGCCAGCAGCTCAGCGGGGGCGTATACGCAGTATTTT. The entire variable domain, with the rest obtained from reference TRBV7-9 and TRBJ2-3, is as follows: DTGVSQNPRHKITKRGQNVTFRCDPISEHNRLYWYRQTLGQGPEFLTYFQNEAQLEKSRLLSDRFSAERPKGSFSTLEIQRTEQGDSAMYLCASSSAGAYTQYFGPGTRLTVL.

The V gene is TRBV5-4, the J gene TRBJ2-7; 9 nucleotides line up with TRBD1. V shed 4 bases, J shed 3 bases, and the junction held 2 bases outside the gene matches. Germline V gives CDR1 SGHNT, CDR2 YYREEE (reference sequence). This CDR3 contains 13 residues. CDR3 region: CASSRTGDYEQYF. CDR3 DNA: TGTGCCAGCAGCCGGACAGGGGACTACGAGCAGTACTTC.

The V and J genes are TRBV2 and TRBJ2-1; 9 bases are shared with TRBD2. The CDR3 loop spans 15 amino acids. V gave up 4 bases and J gave up 8 bases; unmatched junction bases: 9. Per the germline V gene, CDR1 is SNHLY and CDR2 is FYNNEI. CDR3 residues: CASSAETGTSYEQFF. The CDR3, as DNA: TGTGCCAGCAGTGCCGAAACCGGGACTAGCTATGAGCAGTTCTTC.

V usage is TRBV5-4 and J usage is TRBJ2-3, with TRBD2 matching over 9 bases. This CDR3 is 15 amino acids long. The J segment lost 4 bases and the V segment lost 3 bases, leaving 6 bases of the junction unmatched. The germline V gene has CDR1 SGHNT and CDR2 YYREEE (reference sequence). The CDR3 DNA reads as TGTGCCAGCAGCTCCTTAGCGGGAGAGGCAGATACGCAGTATTTT. Translated, it gives CASSSLAGEADTQYF.